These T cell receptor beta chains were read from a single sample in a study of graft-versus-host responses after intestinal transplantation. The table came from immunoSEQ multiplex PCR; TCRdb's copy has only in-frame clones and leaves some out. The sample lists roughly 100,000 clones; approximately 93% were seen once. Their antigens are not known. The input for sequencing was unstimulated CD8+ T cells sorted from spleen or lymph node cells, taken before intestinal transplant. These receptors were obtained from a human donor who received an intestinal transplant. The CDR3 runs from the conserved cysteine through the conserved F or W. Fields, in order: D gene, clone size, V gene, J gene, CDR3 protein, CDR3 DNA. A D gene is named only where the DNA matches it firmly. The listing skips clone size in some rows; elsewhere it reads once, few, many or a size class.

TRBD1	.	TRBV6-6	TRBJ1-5	CASSYAQGGQPQHF	TGTGCCAGCAGTTATGCGCAGGGGGGTCAGCCCCAGCATTTT
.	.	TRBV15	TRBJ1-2	CATSSGVAYGYTF	TGTGCCACCAGCAGCGGTGTAGCCTATGGCTACACCTTC
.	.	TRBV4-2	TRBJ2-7	CASSQDISYEQYF	TGTGCCAGCAGCCAAGACATCTCCTACGAGCAGTACTTC
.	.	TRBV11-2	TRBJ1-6	CASSLGHTRASPLHF	TGTGCCAGCAGCTTAGGGCATACCAGAGCTTCACCCCTCCACTTT
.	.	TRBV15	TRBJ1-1	CATSRGGGRRAFF	TGTGCCACCAGCAGAGGAGGAGGCAGGAGAGCTTTCTTT
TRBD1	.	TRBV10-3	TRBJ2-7	CAISESGQRTYEQYF	TGTGCCATCAGTGAGTCGGGACAGAGGACCTACGAGCAGTACTTC
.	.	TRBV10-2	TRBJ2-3	CASRFGAYTDTQYF	TGCGCCAGCCGGTTTGGCGCTTACACAGATACGCAGTATTTT
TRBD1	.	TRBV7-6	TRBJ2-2	CASSLSTTGVHGELFF	TGTGCCAGCAGCTTATCTACGACAGGGGTCCACGGGGAGCTGTTTTTT
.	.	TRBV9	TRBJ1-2	CASMGLAYGYTF	TGTGCCAGCATGGGACTTGCCTATGGCTACACCTTC
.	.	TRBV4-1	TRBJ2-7	CASSFYTANEQYF	TGCGCCAGCAGCTTTTATACCGCCAACGAGCAGTACTTC
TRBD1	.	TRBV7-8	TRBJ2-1	CASSYGDRAYNEQFF	TGTGCCAGCAGCTACGGGGACAGGGCCTACAATGAGCAGTTCTTC
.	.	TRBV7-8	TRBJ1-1	CASSLLHEAFF	TGTGCCAGCAGCTTACTCCATGAAGCTTTCTTT
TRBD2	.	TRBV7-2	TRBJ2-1	CASSRGLAGVGDEQFF	TGTGCCAGCAGTCGAGGACTAGCGGGGGTGGGCGATGAGCAGTTCTTC
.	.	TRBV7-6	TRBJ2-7	CASSLVQARGEQYF	TGTGCCAGCAGCTTAGTACAGGCTCGGGGCGAGCAGTACTTC
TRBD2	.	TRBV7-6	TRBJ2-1	CASSSTPGGSSYNEQFF	TGTGCCAGCAGCTCGACTCCCGGGGGGAGCTCCTACAATGAGCAGTTCTTC
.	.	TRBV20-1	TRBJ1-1	CSARDQKAFF	TGCAGTGCTAGAGATCAAAAGGCTTTCTTT
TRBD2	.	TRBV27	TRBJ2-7	CASSLGTPGLAYEQYF	TGTGCCAGCAGTTTAGGGACACCGGGACTAGCCTACGAGCAGTACTTC
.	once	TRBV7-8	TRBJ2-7	CASSLGGDPEQYF	TGTGCCAGCAGCTTAGGAGGGGACCCCGAGCAGTACTTC
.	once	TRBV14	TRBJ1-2	CASSQVGGGLYGYTF	TGTGCCAGCAGCCAAGTGGGAGGAGGGCTCTATGGCTACACCTTC
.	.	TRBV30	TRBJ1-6	CAGAPTHNLGPLHF	TGTGCCGGGGCCCCAACCCACAATTTGGGACCCCTCCACTTT
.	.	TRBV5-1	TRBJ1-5	CASSTGENNQPQHF	TGCGCCAGCAGTACAGGTGAAAACAATCAGCCCCAGCATTTT
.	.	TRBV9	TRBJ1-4	CASSEGTANEKLFF	TGTGCCAGCAGCGAAGGGACGGCTAATGAAAAACTGTTTTTT
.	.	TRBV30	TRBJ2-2	CAWSGGTGELFF	TGTGCCTGGAGTGGGGGAACCGGGGAGCTGTTTTTT
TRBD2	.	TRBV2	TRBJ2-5	CASSRYSGGEKETQYF	TGTGCCAGCTCAAGGTATAGCGGGGGAGAAAAAGAGACCCAGTACTTC
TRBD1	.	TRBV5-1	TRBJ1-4	CASSLVGQGRVEKLFF	TGCGCCAGCAGCTTGGTCGGACAGGGCCGTGTTGAAAAACTGTTTTTT
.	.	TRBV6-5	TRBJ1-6	CASSYGSGFSPLHF	TGTGCCAGCAGTTACGGATCAGGGTTTTCACCCCTCCACTTT
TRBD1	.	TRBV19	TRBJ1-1	CASSFPGQGRTEAFF	TGTGCCAGTAGTTTCCCGGGACAGGGTAGGACTGAAGCTTTCTTT
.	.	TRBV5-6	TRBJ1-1	CASSLVWGALNGTEAFF	TGTGCCAGCAGCTTGGTCTGGGGGGCGCTTAATGGCACTGAAGCTTTCTTT
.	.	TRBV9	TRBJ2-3	CASSLGGDTDTQYF	TGTGCCAGCAGCCTAGGAGGGGACACAGATACGCAGTATTTT
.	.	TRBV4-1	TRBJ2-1	CASSTFGQERYNEQFF	TGCGCCAGCAGCACATTCGGCCAGGAGAGATACAATGAGCAGTTCTTC